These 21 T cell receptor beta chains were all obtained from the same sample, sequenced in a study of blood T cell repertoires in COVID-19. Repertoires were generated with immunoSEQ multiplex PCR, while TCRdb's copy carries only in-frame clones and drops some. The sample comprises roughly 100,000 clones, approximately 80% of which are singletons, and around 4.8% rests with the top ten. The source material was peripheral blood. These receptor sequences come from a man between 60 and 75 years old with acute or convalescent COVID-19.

The CDR3, as DNA: TGTGCCAGCAGTTTATCGACTTACATGAACACTGAAGCTTTCTTT. Its protein is CASSLSTYMNTEAFF. The rearrangement uses TRBV27 and TRBJ1-1, with D unresolved. Looked up from germline, CDR1 is MNHEY and CDR2 is SMNVEV (reference sequence). CDR3 size: 15 residues. Trimming removed 0 bases from V and 0 bases from J, with 8 bases in between.

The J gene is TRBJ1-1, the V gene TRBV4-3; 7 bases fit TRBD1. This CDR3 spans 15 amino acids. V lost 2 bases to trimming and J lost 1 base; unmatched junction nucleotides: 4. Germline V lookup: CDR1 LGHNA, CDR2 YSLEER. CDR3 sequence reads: CASSQLPGGNTEAFF. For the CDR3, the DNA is TGCGCCAGCAGCCAACTCCCAGGGGGGAACACTGAAGCTTTCTTT.

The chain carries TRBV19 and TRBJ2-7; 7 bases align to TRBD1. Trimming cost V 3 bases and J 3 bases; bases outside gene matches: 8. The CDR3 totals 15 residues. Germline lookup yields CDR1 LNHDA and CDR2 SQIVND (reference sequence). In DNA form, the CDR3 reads TGTGCCAGTAGTATCACGGGACAGAACGACTACGAGCAGTACTTC. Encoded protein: CASSITGQNDYEQYF.

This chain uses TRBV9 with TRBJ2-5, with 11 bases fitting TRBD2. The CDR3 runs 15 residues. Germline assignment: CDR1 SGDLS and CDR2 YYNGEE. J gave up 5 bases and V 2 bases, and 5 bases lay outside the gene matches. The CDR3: CASSVSGTSGETQYF. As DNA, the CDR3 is TGTGCCAGCAGCGTCTCCGGGACTAGCGGCGAGACCCAGTACTTC.

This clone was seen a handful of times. The CDR3 coding sequence is TGTGCCAGCAGCTTGGGGGTCCCAGGGGACACTGAAGCTTTCTTT. Residues: CASSLGVPGDTEAFF. The chain links TRBV7-9 to TRBJ1-1, with TRBD1 as a possible D gene (6 bases). V lost 3 bases and J 3 bases, leaving 14 bases between the germline ends. This CDR3 has 15 residues. Looked up from germline, CDR1 is SEHNR and CDR2 is FQNEAQ (reference sequence).

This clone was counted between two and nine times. CDR3: CASITQANTEAFF. The CDR3 region has the DNA TGTGCCAGCATCACGCAGGCTAACACTGAAGCTTTCTTT. The rearrangement joins TRBV7-9 to TRBJ1-1; unclear D gene. V gave up 7 bases and J gave up 2 bases, with 11 bases separating them. The CDR3 spans 13 residues. CDR1 is SEHNR, CDR2 FQNEAQ, per germline (reference sequence).

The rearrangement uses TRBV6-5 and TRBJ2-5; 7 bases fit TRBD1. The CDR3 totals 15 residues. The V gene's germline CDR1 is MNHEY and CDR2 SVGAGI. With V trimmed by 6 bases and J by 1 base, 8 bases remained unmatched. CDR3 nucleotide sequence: TGTGCCAGCAGCTACGCCCGGGACAGCCAAGAGACCCAGTACTTC. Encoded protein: CASSYARDSQETQYF.

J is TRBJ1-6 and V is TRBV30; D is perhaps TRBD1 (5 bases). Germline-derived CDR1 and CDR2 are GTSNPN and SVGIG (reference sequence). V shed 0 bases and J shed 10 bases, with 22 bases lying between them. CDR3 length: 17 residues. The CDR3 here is CAWSVTGGSTFGSPLHF. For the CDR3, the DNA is TGTGCCTGGAGTGTAACCGGGGGATCTACCTTTGGGTCACCCCTCCACTTT. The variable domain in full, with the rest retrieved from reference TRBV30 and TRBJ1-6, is SQTIHQWPATLVQPVGSPLSLECTVEGTSNPNLYWYRQAAGRGLQLLFYSVGIGQISSEVPQNLSASRPQDRQFILSSKKLLLSDSGFYLCAWSVTGGSTFGSPLHFGNGTRLTVT.

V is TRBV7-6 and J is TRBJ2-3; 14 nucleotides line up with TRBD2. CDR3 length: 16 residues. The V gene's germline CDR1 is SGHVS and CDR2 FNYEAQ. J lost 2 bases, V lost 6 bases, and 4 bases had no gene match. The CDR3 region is CASRRTSGGLTDTQYF. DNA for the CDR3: TGTGCCAGCAGAAGGACTAGCGGGGGGCTCACAGATACGCAGTATTTT.

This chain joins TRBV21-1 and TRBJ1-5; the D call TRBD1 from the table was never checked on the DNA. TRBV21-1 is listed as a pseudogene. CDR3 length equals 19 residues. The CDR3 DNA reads TGTGCCAGCAGCATCAGTACCCGGGCGGGACAGGGTTACAATCAGCCCCAGCATTTT. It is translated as CASSISTRAGQGYNQPQHF.

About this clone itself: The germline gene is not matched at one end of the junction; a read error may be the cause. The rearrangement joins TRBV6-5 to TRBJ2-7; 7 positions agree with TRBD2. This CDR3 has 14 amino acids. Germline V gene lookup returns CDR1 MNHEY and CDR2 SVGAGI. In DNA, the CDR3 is TGTGCCAGCAGTTACAGGGCTAGCGGCTACAAGCAGTACTTC. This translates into CASSYRASGYKQYF.

The CDR3 DNA follows: TGTGCTAGTGGTTTGGGGGTCGGGACAGGGGCCTACGAGCAGTACTTC. Amino acids: CASGLGVGTGAYEQYF. V gene TRBV12-5 combines with J gene TRBJ2-7, with TRBD1 matching 10 bases. Per germline, CDR1 LGHNT and CDR2 FRNRAP. The CDR3 length is 16 residues. With 1 base clipped from V and 2 bases from J, the junction kept 5 bases outside the gene matches.

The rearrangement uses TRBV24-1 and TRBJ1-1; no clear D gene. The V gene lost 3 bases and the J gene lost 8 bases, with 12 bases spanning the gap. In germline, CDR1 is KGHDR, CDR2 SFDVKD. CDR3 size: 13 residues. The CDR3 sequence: CATSDPQTSEAFF. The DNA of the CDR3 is TGTGCCACCAGTGATCCCCAGACAAGCGAAGCTTTCTTT.

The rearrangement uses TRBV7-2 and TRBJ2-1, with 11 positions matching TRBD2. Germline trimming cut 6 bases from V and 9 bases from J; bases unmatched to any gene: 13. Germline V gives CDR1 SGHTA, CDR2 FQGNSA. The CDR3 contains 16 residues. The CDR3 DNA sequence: TGTGCCAGCAGTCTTTTTACTAGCGGGAGTGCGGGTGAGCAGTTCTTC. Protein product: CASSLFTSGSAGEQFF.

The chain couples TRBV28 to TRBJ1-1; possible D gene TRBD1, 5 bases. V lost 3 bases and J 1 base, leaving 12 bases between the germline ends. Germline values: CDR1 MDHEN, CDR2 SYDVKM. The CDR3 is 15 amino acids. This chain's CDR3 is CASSFMQGGNTEAFF. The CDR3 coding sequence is TGTGCCAGCAGTTTTATGCAGGGAGGGAACACTGAAGCTTTCTTT.

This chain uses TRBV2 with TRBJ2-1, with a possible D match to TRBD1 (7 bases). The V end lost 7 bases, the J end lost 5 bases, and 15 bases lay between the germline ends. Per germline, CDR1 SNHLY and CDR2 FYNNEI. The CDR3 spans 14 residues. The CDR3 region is CASTSGGIHNEQFF. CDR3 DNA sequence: TGTGCCAGCACCTCAGGGGGGATCCACAATGAGCAGTTCTTC.

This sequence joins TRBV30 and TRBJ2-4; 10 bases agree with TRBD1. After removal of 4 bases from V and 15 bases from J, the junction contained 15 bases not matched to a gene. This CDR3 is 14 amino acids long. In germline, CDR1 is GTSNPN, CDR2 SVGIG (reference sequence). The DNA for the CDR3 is TGTGCCTGGAAAGGGACAGGGGCCGGGGGTTCGTTGTACTTC. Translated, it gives CAWKGTGAGGSLYF.

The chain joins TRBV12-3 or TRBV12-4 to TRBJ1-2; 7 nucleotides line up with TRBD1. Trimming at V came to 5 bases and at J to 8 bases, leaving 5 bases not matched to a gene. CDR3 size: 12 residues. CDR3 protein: CASSPQGLGYTF. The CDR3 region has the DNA TGTGCCAGCAGTCCACAGGGGCTGGGCTACACCTTC.

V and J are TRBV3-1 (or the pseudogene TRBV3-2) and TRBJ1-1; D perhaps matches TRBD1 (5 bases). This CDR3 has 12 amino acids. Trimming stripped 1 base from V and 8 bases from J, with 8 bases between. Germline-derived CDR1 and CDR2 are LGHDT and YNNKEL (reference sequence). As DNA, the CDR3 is TGTGCCAGCAGCCAAGGGACATTCGAAGCTTTCTTT. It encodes CASSQGTFEAFF.

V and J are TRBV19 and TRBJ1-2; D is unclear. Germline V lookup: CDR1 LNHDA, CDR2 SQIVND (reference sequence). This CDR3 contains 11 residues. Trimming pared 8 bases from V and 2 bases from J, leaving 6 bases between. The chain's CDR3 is CASFRNYGYTF. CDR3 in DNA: TGTGCCAGTTTTCGGAACTATGGCTACACCTTC.

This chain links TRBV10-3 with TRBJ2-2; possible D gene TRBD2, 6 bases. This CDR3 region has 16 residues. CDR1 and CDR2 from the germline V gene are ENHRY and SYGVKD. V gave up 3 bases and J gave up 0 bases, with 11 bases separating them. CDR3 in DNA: TGTGCCATCAGTGATGGCGGGGCACCGAACACCGGGGAGCTGTTTTTT. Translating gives CAISDGGAPNTGELFF.